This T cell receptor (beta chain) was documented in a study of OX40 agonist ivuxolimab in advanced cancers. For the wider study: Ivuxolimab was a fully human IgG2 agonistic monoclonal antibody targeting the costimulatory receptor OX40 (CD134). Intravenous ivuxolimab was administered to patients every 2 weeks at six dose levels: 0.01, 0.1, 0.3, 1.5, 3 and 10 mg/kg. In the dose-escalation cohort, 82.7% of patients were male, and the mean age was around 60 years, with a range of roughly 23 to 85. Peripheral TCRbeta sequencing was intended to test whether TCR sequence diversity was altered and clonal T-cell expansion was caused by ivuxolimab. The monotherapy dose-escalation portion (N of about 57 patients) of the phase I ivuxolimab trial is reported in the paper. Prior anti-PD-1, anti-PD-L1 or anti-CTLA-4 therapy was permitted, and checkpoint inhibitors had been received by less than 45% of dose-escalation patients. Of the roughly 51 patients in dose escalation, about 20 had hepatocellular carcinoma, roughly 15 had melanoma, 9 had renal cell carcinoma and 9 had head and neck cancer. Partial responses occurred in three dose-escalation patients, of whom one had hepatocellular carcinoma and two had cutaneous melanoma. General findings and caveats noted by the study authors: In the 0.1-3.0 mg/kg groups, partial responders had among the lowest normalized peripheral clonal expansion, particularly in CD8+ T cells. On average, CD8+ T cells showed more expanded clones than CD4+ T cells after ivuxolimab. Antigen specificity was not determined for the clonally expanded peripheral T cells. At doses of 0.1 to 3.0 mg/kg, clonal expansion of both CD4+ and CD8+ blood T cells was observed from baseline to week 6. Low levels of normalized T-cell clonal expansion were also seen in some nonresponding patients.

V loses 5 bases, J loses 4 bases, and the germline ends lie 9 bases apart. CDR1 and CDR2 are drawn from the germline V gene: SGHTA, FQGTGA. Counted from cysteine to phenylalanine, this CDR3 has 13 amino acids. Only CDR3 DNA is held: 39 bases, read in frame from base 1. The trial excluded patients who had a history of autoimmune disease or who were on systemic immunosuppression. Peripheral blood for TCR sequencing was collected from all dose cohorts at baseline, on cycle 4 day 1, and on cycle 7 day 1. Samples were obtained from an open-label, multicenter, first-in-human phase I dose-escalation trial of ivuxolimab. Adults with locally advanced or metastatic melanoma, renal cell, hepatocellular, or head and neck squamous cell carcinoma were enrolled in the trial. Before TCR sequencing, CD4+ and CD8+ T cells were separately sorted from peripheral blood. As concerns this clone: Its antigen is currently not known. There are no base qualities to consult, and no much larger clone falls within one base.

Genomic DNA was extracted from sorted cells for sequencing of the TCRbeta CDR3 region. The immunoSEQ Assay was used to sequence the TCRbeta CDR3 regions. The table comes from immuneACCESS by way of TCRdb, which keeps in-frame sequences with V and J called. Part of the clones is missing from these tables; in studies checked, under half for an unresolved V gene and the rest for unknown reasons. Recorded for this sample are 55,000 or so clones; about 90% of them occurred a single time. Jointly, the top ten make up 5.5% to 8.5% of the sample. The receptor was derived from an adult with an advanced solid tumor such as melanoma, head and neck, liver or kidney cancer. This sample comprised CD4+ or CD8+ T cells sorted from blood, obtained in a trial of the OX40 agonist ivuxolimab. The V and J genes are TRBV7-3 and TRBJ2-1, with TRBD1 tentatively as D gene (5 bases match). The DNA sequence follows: TGTGCCAGCAGCCCCGACAGTTACAATGAGCAGTTCTTC. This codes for CASSPDSYNEQFF.